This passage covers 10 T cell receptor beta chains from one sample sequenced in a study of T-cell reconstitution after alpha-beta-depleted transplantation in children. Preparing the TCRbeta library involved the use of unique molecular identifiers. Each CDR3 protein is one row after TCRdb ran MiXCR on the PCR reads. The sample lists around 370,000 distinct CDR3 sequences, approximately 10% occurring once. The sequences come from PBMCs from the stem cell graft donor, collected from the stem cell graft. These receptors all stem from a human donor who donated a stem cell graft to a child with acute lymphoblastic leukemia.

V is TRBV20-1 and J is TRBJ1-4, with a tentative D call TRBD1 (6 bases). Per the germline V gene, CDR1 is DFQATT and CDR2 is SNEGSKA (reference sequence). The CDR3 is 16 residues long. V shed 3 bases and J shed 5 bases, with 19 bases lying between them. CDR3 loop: CSASKGGNGPNEKLFF. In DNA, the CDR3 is TGCAGTGCTAGTAAGGGGGGTAACGGGCCGAATGAAAAACTGTTTTTT.

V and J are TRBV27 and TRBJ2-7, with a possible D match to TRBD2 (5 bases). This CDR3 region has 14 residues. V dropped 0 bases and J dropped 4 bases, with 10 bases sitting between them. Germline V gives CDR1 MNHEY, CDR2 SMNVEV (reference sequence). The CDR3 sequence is CASSLSPRVYEQYF. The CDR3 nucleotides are TGTGCCAGCAGTTTATCGCCGAGGGTATACGAGCAGTACTTC.

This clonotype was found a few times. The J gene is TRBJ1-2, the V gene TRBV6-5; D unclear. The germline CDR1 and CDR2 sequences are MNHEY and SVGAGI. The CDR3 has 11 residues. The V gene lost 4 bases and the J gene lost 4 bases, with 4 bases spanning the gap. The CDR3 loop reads CASSSLYGYTF. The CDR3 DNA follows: TGTGCCAGCAGTTCTCTCTATGGCTACACCTTC.

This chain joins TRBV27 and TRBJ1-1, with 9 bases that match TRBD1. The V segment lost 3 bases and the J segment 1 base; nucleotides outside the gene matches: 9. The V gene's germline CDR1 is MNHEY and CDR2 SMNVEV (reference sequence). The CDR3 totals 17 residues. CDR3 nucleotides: TGTGCCAGCAGTTTGCCTGGACAGGGGAGGGCGAACACTGAAGCTTTCTTT. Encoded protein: CASSLPGQGRANTEAFF.

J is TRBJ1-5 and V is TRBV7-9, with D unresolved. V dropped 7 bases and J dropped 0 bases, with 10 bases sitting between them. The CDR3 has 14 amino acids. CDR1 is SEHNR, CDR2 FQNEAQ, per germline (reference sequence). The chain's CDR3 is CASTSEDSNQPQHF. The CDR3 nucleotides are TGTGCCAGCACCTCAGAAGATAGCAATCAGCCCCAGCATTTT.

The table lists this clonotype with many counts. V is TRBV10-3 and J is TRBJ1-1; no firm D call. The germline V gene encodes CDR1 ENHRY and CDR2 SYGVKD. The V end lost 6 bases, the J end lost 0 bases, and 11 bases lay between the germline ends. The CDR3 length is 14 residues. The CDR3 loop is CAIRGDSVNTEAFF. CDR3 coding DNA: TGTGCCATCAGGGGAGACTCGGTGAACACTGAAGCTTTCTTT.

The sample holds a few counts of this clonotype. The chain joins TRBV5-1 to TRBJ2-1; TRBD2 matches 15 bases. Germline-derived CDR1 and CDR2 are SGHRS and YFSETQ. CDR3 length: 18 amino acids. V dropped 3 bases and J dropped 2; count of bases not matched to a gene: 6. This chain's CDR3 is CASSSGLAGGITYNEQFF. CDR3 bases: TGCGCCAGCAGCTCAGGACTAGCGGGAGGGATCACCTACAATGAGCAGTTCTTC.

CDR3 sequence reads: CASSVPGQVNEKLFF. In DNA, the CDR3 is TGTGCCAGCAGCGTGCCAGGACAGGTTAATGAAAAACTGTTTTTT. This sequence joins TRBV5-4 and TRBJ1-4; 7 bases agree with TRBD1. The CDR3 has 15 residues. Per the germline V gene, CDR1 is SGHNT and CDR2 is YYREEE (reference sequence). Trimming at V came to 4 bases and at J to 4 bases, leaving 7 bases not matched to a gene.

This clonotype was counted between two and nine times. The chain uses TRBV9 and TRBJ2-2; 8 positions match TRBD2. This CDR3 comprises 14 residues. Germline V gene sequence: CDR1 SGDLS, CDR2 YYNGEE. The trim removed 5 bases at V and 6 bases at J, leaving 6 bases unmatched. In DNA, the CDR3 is TGTGCCAGCAGTGCGGGACTAGATGCCGGGGAGCTGTTTTTT. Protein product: CASSAGLDAGELFF.

CDR3 loop: CASSFRQGASGDEQFF. The CDR3 DNA follows: TGTGCCAGCAGCTTTAGGCAGGGGGCATCCGGGGATGAGCAGTTCTTC. The chain is built from TRBV7-9 and TRBJ2-1, with TRBD1 matching over 8 bases. V shed 3 bases, J shed 8 bases, and the junction held 12 bases outside the gene matches. Per germline, CDR1 SEHNR and CDR2 FQNEAQ (reference sequence). The CDR3 has 16 amino acids.